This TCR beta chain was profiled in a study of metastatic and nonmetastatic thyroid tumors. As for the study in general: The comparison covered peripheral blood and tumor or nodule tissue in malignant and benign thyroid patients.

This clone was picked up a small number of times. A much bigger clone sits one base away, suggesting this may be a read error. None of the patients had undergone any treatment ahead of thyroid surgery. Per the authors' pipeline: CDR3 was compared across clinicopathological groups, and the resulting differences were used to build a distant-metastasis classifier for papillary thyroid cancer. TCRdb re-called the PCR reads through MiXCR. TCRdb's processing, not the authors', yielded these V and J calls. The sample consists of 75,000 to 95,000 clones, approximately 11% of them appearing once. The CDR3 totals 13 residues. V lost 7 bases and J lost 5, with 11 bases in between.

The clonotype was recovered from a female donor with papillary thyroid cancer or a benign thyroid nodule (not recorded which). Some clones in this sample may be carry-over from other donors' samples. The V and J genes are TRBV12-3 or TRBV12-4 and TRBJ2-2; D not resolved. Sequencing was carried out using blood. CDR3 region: CASTLWWTGELFF. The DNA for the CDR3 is TGTGCCAGCACCCTTTGGTGGACCGGGGAGCTGTTTTTT.